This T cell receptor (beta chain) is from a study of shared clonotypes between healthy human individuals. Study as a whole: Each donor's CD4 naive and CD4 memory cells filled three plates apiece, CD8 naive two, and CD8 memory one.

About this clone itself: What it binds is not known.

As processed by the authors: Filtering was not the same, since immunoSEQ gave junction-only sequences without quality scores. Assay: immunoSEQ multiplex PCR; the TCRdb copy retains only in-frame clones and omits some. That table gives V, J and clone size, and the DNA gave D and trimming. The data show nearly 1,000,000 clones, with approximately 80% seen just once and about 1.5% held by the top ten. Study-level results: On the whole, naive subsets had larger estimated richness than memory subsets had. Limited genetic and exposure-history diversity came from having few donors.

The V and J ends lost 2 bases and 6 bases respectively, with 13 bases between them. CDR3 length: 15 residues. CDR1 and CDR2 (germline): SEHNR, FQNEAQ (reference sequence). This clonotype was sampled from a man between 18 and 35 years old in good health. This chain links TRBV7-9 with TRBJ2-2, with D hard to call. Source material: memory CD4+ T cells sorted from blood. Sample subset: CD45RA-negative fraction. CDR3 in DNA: TGTGCCAGCAGCTTACTTGGGTTTTTGTCCGGGGAGCTGTTTTTT. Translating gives CASSLLGFLSGELFF.